A single T cell receptor beta chain is shown here with its context. The antigen is undetermined. Lactation, pregnancy, other autoimmune disease or uncontrolled infection led to exclusion of patients. The CDR3 loop spans 13 amino acids. Germline CDR1 MNHNS, CDR2 SASEGT. V lost 7 bases and J lost 4, with 11 bases in between. There were TCR beta CDR3 regions amplified from RNA transcripts. The study used the HTBI primer set for a first-round RT-PCR of the TCR CDR3. TCRdb re-called the multiplex PCR reads with MiXCR, one entry per CDR3 protein. The sample consists of approximately 610,000 distinct CDR3 sequences, around 15% of them appearing once. The data were obtained in a study of T cells in Graves' hyperthyroidism and ophthalmopathy. Overall study context: Peripheral blood specimens were obtained at initial diagnosis, prior to any treatment.

Notes on the study in general: Prediction of ophthalmopathy progression came a median around 6.5 months pre-onset. Stable hyperthyroidism was told apart from ophthalmopathy by a model built on 13 V-J features.

The receptor was derived from a woman in her thirties or forties with Graves' ophthalmopathy. V gene TRBV6-1 combines with J gene TRBJ1-3; perhaps TRBD1 as D (6 bases). Specimen: blood. The CDR3 DNA reads as TGTGCCAGCACCCTCACAGGGGGAAACACCATATATTTT. Translation: CASTLTGGNTIYF.